This T cell receptor beta chain was found in a study of T cells after yellow fever vaccination. Study-level results: Across the CD4 and CD8 compartments, a small share of clonotypes was present in both. Reappearance after the booster was observed for most primary-vaccination clones (roughly 97% CD4, roughly 88% CD8).

Production of TCR cDNA was by 5'RACE template switching, which also added a universal primer site and UMIs. A single record per CDR3 protein comes from TCRdb applying MiXCR to the 5' RACE reads. The sample gives more than 200,000 distinct CDR3 sequences, about 3.7% of which show up once; about a fifth is in the top ten. With 6 bases removed from V and 4 bases from J, the gap between germline ends came to 10 bases. Germline V lookup: CDR1 LNHNV, CDR2 YYDKDF (reference sequence). This CDR3 has 13 residues. The sample holds many counts of this clonotype. Its antigen is currently unknown. J is TRBJ1-3 and V is TRBV15; D uncertain. This TCR was recovered from a man aged 18 to 30 who received the YFV17D yellow fever vaccine. The sequences come from PBMCs, collected 15 days after the yellow fever booster vaccination. The CDR3 sequence is CATRGSGGNTIYF. CDR3 DNA: TGTGCCACCAGGGGATCCGGAGGAAACACCATATATTTT.